Below, 14 T cell receptor beta chains from the same sample are listed, as sequenced in a study of early T cells in non-severe SARS-CoV-2 infection. Each CDR3 protein gets one entry after TCRdb re-called the 5' RACE reads with MiXCR. Here the sample spans roughly 100,000 distinct CDR3 sequences, about 14% being singletons. Sequencing was performed on whole blood. All receptors derive from an adult who was a healthcare worker with PCR-confirmed SARS-CoV-2 infection or an uninfected control (not recorded which).

This clonotype was detected only a few times. The chain employs TRBV2 and TRBJ1-5; D unresolved. This CDR3 comprises 15 residues. CDR1 is SNHLY and CDR2 is FYNNEI in the germline V gene. V lost 5 bases, J lost 0 bases, and 11 bases lay in between. The CDR3 DNA follows: TGTGCCAGCAGTATGGACGGTAGTAGCAATCAGCCCCAGCATTTT. Its translation is CASSMDGSSNQPQHF.

At least ten counts were recorded for this clonotype. The chain recombines TRBV6-6 with TRBJ2-3, with 8 bases lining up with TRBD1. The V and J ends lost 0 bases and 0 bases, in that order; junction bases with no gene match: 14. There are 20 residues in the CDR3. Looked up from germline, CDR1 is MNHNY and CDR2 is SVGAGI (reference sequence). For the CDR3, the DNA is TGTGCCAGCAGTTACTCCGGGACAGGTCTTACTCGGCCAAGCACAGATACGCAGTATTTT. The encoded protein is CASSYSGTGLTRPSTDTQYF.

In its sample, this clonotype was seen a few times. This chain connects TRBV18 to TRBJ2-7; tentative D call: TRBD1 (6 bases). The CDR3 extends over 14 amino acids. V was trimmed by 4 bases and J by 0 bases, leaving 10 bases between them. Germline V gives CDR1 KGHSH, CDR2 LQKENI. CDR3 loop: CASSLDRTSYEQYF. The CDR3 DNA is TGTGCCAGCTCACTGGACAGAACCTCCTACGAGCAGTACTTC.

A few counts support this clonotype. This chain links TRBV2 with TRBJ1-1; maybe TRBD1 (5 bases). The CDR3 contains 14 residues. V was pared by 6 bases and J by 2 bases, with 13 bases between. Germline V lookup: CDR1 SNHLY, CDR2 FYNNEI. The CDR3 reads CASREGRGNTEAFF. CDR3 nucleotides: TGTGCCAGCAGGGAGGGGAGAGGCAACACTGAAGCTTTCTTT. The variable domain in full, completed from reference TRBV2 and TRBJ1-1, reads EPEVTQTPSHQVTQMGQEVILRCVPISNHLYFYWYRQILGQKVEFLVSFYNNEISEKSEIFDDQFSVERPDGSNFTLKIRSTKLEDSAMYFCASREGRGNTEAFFGQGTRLTVV.

The V call is TRBV3-1, the J call TRBJ1-6, with 7 bases fitting TRBD1. CDR3 size: 16 residues. Germline trimming cut 0 bases from V and 6 bases from J; bases unmatched to any gene: 5. Germline assignment: CDR1 LGHDT and CDR2 YNNKEL (reference sequence). As DNA, the CDR3 is TGTGCCAGCAGCCAAGATCCCGGGACAGCTAATTCACCCCTCCACTTT. Protein sequence: CASSQDPGTANSPLHF.

A few counts support this clonotype. CDR3 region: CSVERDATNEKLFF. The CDR3 DNA is TGCAGCGTTGAGAGGGATGCAACTAATGAAAAACTGTTTTTT. V usage is TRBV29-1 and J usage is TRBJ1-4, with D unresolved. V shed 3 bases and J shed 0 bases, with 8 bases lying between them. CDR3 length: 14 residues. Germline CDR1 is SQVTM and CDR2 is ANQGSEA.

The chain has TRBV12-3 or TRBV12-4 and TRBJ2-6, with D perhaps given as TRBD1 or TRBD2 (8 bases each). The CDR3 runs 17 residues. Trimming took 10 bases from V and 6 from J, leaving 25 bases between them. CDR3 DNA sequence: TGTGCCACCCCGGCGGGAGGACAGGGCTTATTGGCCAACGTCCTGACTTTC. This encodes CATPAGGQGLLANVLTF.

This chain joins TRBV7-9 and TRBJ1-2; D is uncertain. Trimming left V 1 base short and J 5 bases short, with 14 bases between. CDR1 and CDR2 from the germline V gene are SEHNR and FQNEAQ (reference sequence). The CDR3 consists of 15 residues. The CDR3 bases are TGTGCCAGCAGCTTAGATGTGACAAAGCTTTATGGCTACACCTTC. This encodes CASSLDVTKLYGYTF.

This clonotype was observed a handful of times. The chain uses TRBV20-1 and TRBJ1-1, with D maybe TRBD1 (5 bases). CDR3 length: 12 residues. Per the germline V gene, CDR1 is DFQATT and CDR2 is SNEGSKA (reference sequence). This CDR3 is CRWPGVGTEAFF. The CDR3 DNA reads TGCAGGTGGCCGGGGGTGGGGACTGAAGCTTTCTTT.

In its sample, this clonotype was seen once. The chain uses TRBV28 and TRBJ2-7, with 7 bases that match TRBD2. Per germline, CDR1 MDHEN and CDR2 SYDVKM. The CDR3 length is 11 residues. V lost 5 bases to trimming and J lost 7 bases; unmatched junction nucleotides: 2. The CDR3 spells CASSRGEEQYF. For the CDR3, the DNA is TGTGCCAGCAGTCGGGGGGAAGAGCAGTACTTC.

The chain joins TRBV29-1 to TRBJ1-2; possibly TRBD1 for D (6 bases). Germline-derived CDR1 and CDR2 are SQVTM and ANQGSEA. The length of the CDR3 is 15 residues. Trimming pared 0 bases from V and 2 bases from J, leaving 13 bases between. As DNA, the CDR3 is TGCAGCGTTGAAGATCTTAGGGGGAGAAACTATGGCTACACCTTC. It yields the protein CSVEDLRGRNYGYTF.

This clonotype was seen ten or more times. The CDR3 sequence: CASSLKGTDYF. In nucleotides, the CDR3 is TGTGCCAGCAGTTTAAAAGGGACAGATTATTTT. V and J are TRBV27 and TRBJ2-3; 7 bases agree with TRBD1. The CDR3 contains 11 residues. The V and J ends lost 2 bases and 15 bases, in that order; junction bases with no gene match: 5. The germline gives CDR1 MNHEY, CDR2 SMNVEV (reference sequence).

The genes are TRBV20-1 and TRBJ2-7, with unresolved D. The CDR3 runs 13 residues. V was trimmed by 3 bases and J by 5 bases, leaving 14 bases between them. Germline V gene data show CDR1 as DFQATT and CDR2 as SNEGSKA (reference sequence). CDR3 protein: CSARRTLLDEQYF. CDR3 bases: TGCAGTGCTAGGAGGACCCTTCTAGACGAGCAGTACTTC.

The chain couples TRBV7-6 to TRBJ2-3; 13 bases align to TRBD2. Trimming at V came to 6 bases and at J to 6 bases, leaving 9 bases not matched to a gene. CDR1 and CDR2 (germline): SGHVS, FNYEAQ. The CDR3 extends over 16 amino acids. CDR3 region: CASSFSTSGGADTQYF. The CDR3 coding sequence is TGTGCCAGCAGTTTTAGCACTAGCGGGGGGGCGGATACGCAGTATTTT.